This is a list of T cell receptor beta chains from one sample in a study of control samples from healthy donors and cancer patients. Profiled with immunoSEQ multiplex PCR; TCRdb holds only in-frame clones, not every one. Among more than 80,000 clones listed, 85% to 95% were seen once. Material: blood. Receptor source: a man in his late teens or twenties in good health. Both conserved end residues are part of each CDR3. The order of the fields is clone size, V gene, D gene, CDR3 length, J gene, CDR3 DNA, CDR3 protein. The D gene is left open where the match is weak. Part of the rows lack a size; the others show once, few, many or a class for expanded clones.

-	TRBV4-1	-	18	TRBJ2-1	TGCGCCAGCAGCCAAGAAACTTCCCTAGGGGCGTCCTACAATGAGCAGTTCTTC	CASSQETSLGASYNEQFF
-	TRBV3-1/TRBV3-2	TRBD2	15	TRBJ2-3	TGTGCCAGCAGCCAAGTAGGGACTAGTTCAGATACGCAGTATTTT	CASSQVGTSSDTQYF
-	TRBV27	-	14	TRBJ1-6	TGTGCCAGCAAAATGCAGGGCTATAATTCACCCCTCCACTTT	CASKMQGYNSPLHF
medium-sized	TRBV18	-	9	TRBJ1-2	TGTGCCAGCTCACCCGGCTACACCTTC	CASSPGYTF
-	TRBV3-1/TRBV3-2	-	15	TRBJ1-2	TGTGCCAGCAGCCAAGATCTGACAGTGACTTATGGCTACACCTTC	CASSQDLTVTYGYTF
-	TRBV27	-	15	TRBJ1-2	TGTGCCAGCAGTTTACGCCGGCCTGAGGACTATGGCTACACCTTC	CASSLRRPEDYGYTF
-	TRBV3-1/TRBV3-2	-	21	TRBJ2-1	TGTGCCAGCAGCCAAGGATATCGGGCAATCCCTAAACTGGGGTCCTACAATGAGCAGTTCTTC	CASSQGYRAIPKLGSYNEQFF
-	TRBV7-6	-	19	TRBJ2-1	TGTGCCAGCAGCTTACCGCGGGACTCGCACCTCAGCTCCTACAATGAGCAGTTCTTC	CASSLPRDSHLSSYNEQFF
-	TRBV30	-	14	TRBJ1-2	TGTGCCTGGAGTGTAAACGGGGTTCTCTATGGCTACACCTTC	CAWSVNGVLYGYTF
-	TRBV7-3	-	15	TRBJ1-2	TGTGCCAGCAGCTTAAGTCAAGACGGCGGCTATGGCTACACCTTC	CASSLSQDGGYGYTF
-	TRBV6-5	-	15	TRBJ1-6	TGTGCCAGCACCGAGATTAACGCCTATAATTCACCCCTCCACTTT	CASTEINAYNSPLHF
-	TRBV12-3/TRBV12-4	-	13	TRBJ1-4	TGTGCCAGCTCAGAGTCAACTAATGAAAAACTGTTTTTT	CASSESTNEKLFF
-	TRBV15	TRBD1	14	TRBJ2-7	TGTGCCACCAGCAGAGGGACAGGGCGCTACGAGCAGTACTTC	CATSRGTGRYEQYF
-	TRBV1	-	16	TRBJ2-7	-	CTSSQDFGQGAYEQYF
-	TRBV7-9	TRBD2	17	TRBJ2-2	TGTGCCAGCAGCTCAACCACTAGCGGGCTGAACACCGGGGAGCTGTTTTTT	CASSSTTSGLNTGELFF
-	TRBV5-6	-	13	TRBJ1-1	TGTGCCAGCAGCCAGGGACTGAACACTGAAGCTTTCTTT	CASSQGLNTEAFF
-	TRBV6-2/TRBV6-3	TRBD1	14	TRBJ1-5	TGTGCCAGCAGCCTACAGGGGGTACGTCAGCCCCAGCATTTT	CASSLQGVRQPQHF
-	TRBV4-1	-	13	TRBJ2-1	TGCGCCAGCAGCCAAGTGGGAGACAATGAGCAGTTCTTC	CASSQVGDNEQFF
-	TRBV19	TRBD2	14	TRBJ2-1	TGTGCCAGTAAAATAGCGGGGGGGCCCGTTGAGCAGTTCTTC	CASKIAGGPVEQFF
-	TRBV4-2	-	15	TRBJ2-5	TGTGCCAGCAGCCAAGAGGGGCGGGACGACGAGACCCAGTACTTC	CASSQEGRDDETQYF
-	TRBV9	TRBD1	17	TRBJ1-1	TGTGCCAGCAGCGGCGCCGGGACAGGGGGCATGAACACTGAAGCTTTCTTT	CASSGAGTGGMNTEAFF
-	TRBV11-3	TRBD2	14	TRBJ2-7	TGTGCCAGCAGCCGGACTAGCGGGATCACCGAGCAGTACTTC	CASSRTSGITEQYF
-	TRBV7-2	-	15	TRBJ1-5	TGTGCCAGCAGCCCTCAGGGCGGGGGCAATCAGCCCCAGCATTTT	CASSPQGGGNQPQHF
medium-sized	TRBV4-2	-	14	TRBJ1-5	TGTGCCAGCAGCCAAGATCTGCGCAATCAGCCCCAGCATTTT	CASSQDLRNQPQHF
-	TRBV9	-	16	TRBJ1-2	TGTGCCAGCAGCATATCGGACCGCGCCGGGCGGTATGGCTACACCTTC	CASSISDRAGRYGYTF
once	TRBV5-4	-	18	TRBJ2-1	TGTGCCAGCAGCTCAGAGGAGAGGACAGAAGTCGGCGAGGGTGAGCAGTTCTTC	CASSSEERTEVGEGEQFF
-	TRBV20-1	-	11	TRBJ1-2	TGCAGTGCTCAGACGGACTATGGCTACACCTTC	CSAQTDYGYTF
-	TRBV5-1	TRBD1	14	TRBJ1-5	TGCGCCAGCAGCTTGAGAGGGACAGGGCAGCCCCAGCATTTT	CASSLRGTGQPQHF
-	TRBV7-8	TRBD1	19	TRBJ1-4	TGTGCCAGCAGCTTAGCGGCAGGGGGCGATTTAGGAACTAATGAAAAACTGTTTTTT	CASSLAAGGDLGTNEKLFF
-	TRBV11-3	TRBD1	13	TRBJ2-7	TGTGCCAGCAGCTTAGGACAGGGGGACGAGCAGTACTTC	CASSLGQGDEQYF
-	TRBV14	-	20	TRBJ1-6	TGTGCCAGCAGCCAAGGGCCCAGGGGACCTCTAGGGACTTATAATTCACCCCTCCACTTT	CASSQGPRGPLGTYNSPLHF
-	TRBV14	TRBD2	15	TRBJ2-1	TGTGCCAGCAGCACTCTAGCGGGCCTTTACAATGAGCAGTTCTTC	CASSTLAGLYNEQFF
few	TRBV5-5	-	16	TRBJ1-5	TGTGCCAGCAGCCCCCTGTCAGGGAGTTTCAATCAGCCCCAGCATTTT	CASSPLSGSFNQPQHF
once	TRBV7-9	-	10	TRBJ1-1	TGTGCCACCTCAAACACTGAAGCTTTCTTT	CATSNTEAFF
-	TRBV7-8	-	15	TRBJ2-3	TGTGCCAGCAGCACAGCGGTGATAAGCACAGATACGCAGTATTTT	CASSTAVISTDTQYF
-	TRBV19	TRBD1	16	TRBJ2-1	TGTGCCAGTAGTATAGAGGCAGGGACAGTTTACAATGAGCAGTTCTTC	CASSIEAGTVYNEQFF
-	TRBV4-1	-	15	TRBJ2-1	TGCGCCAGCAGCCAAGAGTCGGATTCGTACAATGAGCAGTTCTTC	CASSQESDSYNEQFF
-	TRBV9	-	15	TRBJ1-6	TGTGCCAGCAGCGTGGGGGGGACCGCCGGTTCACCCCTCCACTTT	CASSVGGTAGSPLHF
-	TRBV28	TRBD1	12	TRBJ1-2	TGTGCCAGCGAGACAGGGAGGGCTGGCTACACCTTC	CASETGRAGYTF
-	TRBV4-1	-	17	TRBJ1-3	TGCGCCAGCAGCCAAGATAGCGTGGTTCTGACTGGAAACACCATATATTTT	CASSQDSVVLTGNTIYF
-	TRBV20-1	-	11	TRBJ1-1	TGCAGAGTACAGGGTGGGACTGAAGCTTTCTTT	CRVQGGTEAFF